Following are 7 T cell receptor beta chains from one sample sequenced in a study of post-analysis software for immune sequencing data. Tagging with unique molecular identifiers was a feature of the TCR beta cDNA libraries. TCRdb analysed the PCR reads with MiXCR anew, one entry per CDR3 protein. The sample shows hundreds of thousands of distinct CDR3 sequences, about 40% of them seen only once. Antigen specificity for these receptors is unknown. General study results and limits: In patients, TRBV5-6, TRBV5-1 and TRBV20-1 belonged to four or five TRBV segments found more frequently than in controls.

The sequenced material came from blood. Every receptor here comes from a girl aged 5-17 years with multiple sclerosis.

The chain uses TRBV5-1 and TRBJ2-7; 9 nucleotides align to TRBD1. Germline loops: CDR1 SGHRS, CDR2 YFSETQ. J lost 1 base, V lost 5 bases, and 7 bases had no gene match. The CDR3 has 15 residues. The CDR3 protein is CASSSGTGYSYEQYF. In nucleotides, the CDR3 is TGCGCCAGCAGTTCCGGGACAGGGTATTCCTACGAGCAGTACTTC.

This clonotype has just a few counts. This chain uses TRBV20-1 with TRBJ2-3; 15 bases match TRBD2. This CDR3 is 16 amino acids long. J lost 0 bases, V lost 4 bases, and 2 bases had no gene match. Germline lookup yields CDR1 DFQATT and CDR2 SNEGSKA (reference sequence). The CDR3: CSAKGLAGGSTDTQYF. The CDR3 DNA is TGCAGTGCTAAGGGACTAGCGGGGGGAAGCACAGATACGCAGTATTTT.

This clonotype was seen a few times. The junction shows a germline mismatch at one end, possibly a read error. The genes are TRBV29-1 and TRBJ2-7, with 8 bases aligning to TRBD1. Germline V gene sequence: CDR1 SQVTM, CDR2 ANQGSEA. The CDR3 loop spans 12 amino acids. The CDR3 DNA follows: TGTAGCGTTGCCCCCGACAGGGGTGAGCAGTACTTC. It encodes CSVAPDRGEQYF.

This clonotype was counted only a few times. This sequence joins TRBV5-1 and TRBJ2-5, with 10 bases matching TRBD2. Looked up from germline, CDR1 is SGHRS and CDR2 is YFSETQ. Trimming removed 4 bases from V and 4 bases from J; junction bases left unmatched: 13. This CDR3 comprises 17 residues. The CDR3 DNA is TGCGCCAGCAGCAGGTCCGGGACTAGCGTTGAGGGAGAGACCCAGTACTTC. It specifies CASSRSGTSVEGETQYF.

Remarks on this clonotype: This may be a read error: a much more frequent sequence differs by one nucleotide. The V and J genes are TRBV7-9 and TRBJ1-2; D unclear. This CDR3 comprises 14 residues. Trimming pared 4 bases from V and 2 bases from J, leaving 11 bases between. The germline V gene has CDR1 SEHNR and CDR2 FQNEAQ (reference sequence). CDR3 nucleotides: TGTGCCAGCAGCTCGGGCGTAGGGAACTATGGCTACACCTTC. Its protein is CASSSGVGNYGYTF.

This clonotype was seen a handful of times. CDR3 amino acids: CASSPHSSGGGTDTQYF. DNA of the CDR3: TGTGCCAGCAGCCCCCATTCTAGCGGGGGAGGAACAGATACGCAGTATTTT. The gene calls are TRBV9 and TRBJ2-3; 10 nucleotides align to TRBD2. The V gene end was trimmed by 4 bases and the J gene end by 3 bases; junction bases not matched to a gene: 11. Germline CDR1 and CDR2: SGDLS and YYNGEE. CDR3 length equals 17 residues.

The V and J genes are TRBV4-1 and TRBJ2-1, with 13 bases lining up with TRBD2. V trimming: 4 bases; J trimming: 5 bases; junction bases outside the gene matches: 8. The CDR3 totals 17 residues. The germline V gene has CDR1 MGHRA and CDR2 YSYEKL. DNA of the CDR3: TGCGCCAGCAGCCTCATAAGGACTAGCGGGGGTAACAATGAGCAGTTCTTC. Its protein product is CASSLIRTSGGNNEQFF.